This T cell receptor (beta chain) was captured in a study of somatic mutations in cytotoxic T cells in rheumatoid arthritis. Study summary: Patient blood was drawn as 30 ml EDTA; the draw came right after diagnosis and before any treatment. Selected populations of V beta antibody-stained T cells underwent flow sorting at nearly 100% purity; these encompassed V beta1+ cells subjected to TCRB sequencing.

Concerning this clone: Its antigen is unidentified.

CDR1 and CDR2 from the germline V gene are SGHKS and YYEKEE (reference sequence). The CDR3 length is 16 residues. V shed 1 base, J shed 4 bases, and the junction held 10 bases outside the gene matches. General study findings and limits: Per patient, the largest CD8+ clone was found to exceed 20% of CD8+ cells in about an eighth of the 65 cases.

Here immunoSEQ multiplex PCR was the method, and the copy in TCRdb shows in-frame clones only, minus some. The data hold 9,500 to 11,000 clones, with around four fifths observed a single time. The receptor was isolated from an adult with rheumatoid arthritis. The gene calls are TRBV5-5 and TRBJ2-7, with 8 positions matching TRBD1. The source material was CD8+ T cells sorted from blood. CDR3 in amino acids: CASSLIRQGARYEQYF. CDR3 in DNA: TGTGCCAGCAGCTTGATTCGCCAGGGGGCTCGGTACGAGCAGTACTTC.